These 2 T cell receptor beta chains were sequenced from one sample in a study of T cell repertoires in cytomegalovirus infection. In TCRdb, the reads were re-called with MiXCR into one record per CDR3 protein. The table includes roughly 320,000 distinct CDR3 sequences, around 9.5% detected once. The sample taken for sequencing was PBMCs. All receptors come from a human donor in good health (CMV status not recorded). Some clones in this sample may be carry-over from other donors' samples.

This clonotype appeared many times. The rearrangement uses TRBV7-2 and TRBJ2-1; D not certain. Germline V CDR1 and CDR2: SGHTA, FQGNSA. This CDR3 has 11 residues. V was cut by 6 bases and J by 7 bases, with 7 bases left in between. The CDR3 region has the DNA TGTGCCAGCAGTTGGCATAATGAGCAGTTCTTC. This translates into CASSWHNEQFF. Full variable domain (remainder filled in from reference TRBV7-2 and TRBJ2-1): GAGVSQSPSNKVTEKGKDVELRCDPISGHTALYWYRQSLGQGLEFLIYFQGNSAPDKSGLPSDRFSAERTGGSVSTLTIQRTQQEDSAVYLCASSWHNEQFFGPGTRLTVL.

The chain joins TRBV6-2 or TRBV6-3 to TRBJ2-7; tentatively, D is TRBD2 (6 bases). Germline-derived CDR1 and CDR2 are MNHEY and SVGEGT. V was pared by 2 bases and J by 4 bases, with 12 bases between. The CDR3 runs 14 residues. The CDR3 is CASSYGGGRYEQYF. CDR3 sequence (DNA): TGTGCCAGCAGTTACGGGGGAGGTCGATACGAGCAGTACTTC.